One T cell receptor beta chain is described in this entry. These data come from a study of blood T cell repertoires in COVID-19. Study at large: T cells, B-cell-depleted T cells, or PBMCs provided the cDNA or gDNA that served as material.

Original processing notes: Reference gene primer amplification gave nucleated cell count estimates. TCRdb's table, derived via immunoSEQ multiplex PCR, lists solely in-frame clones and lacks some. V, J and clone size were drawn from that table, and D and trimming were deduced from the DNA. The sample lists about 200,000 clones; around 87% were seen once. The CDR3 extends over 13 amino acids. The ends were cut back, 7 bases at V and 2 bases at J, with 8 bases in the middle. The receptor's source is a man aged 45-65 years with acute or convalescent COVID-19. Sequenced sample: peripheral blood. This rearrangement joins TRBV12-3 or TRBV12-4 to TRBJ2-2; D remains ambiguous. CDR3 nucleotides: TGTGCCAGCATGACAACAAACACCGGGGAGCTGTTTTTT. This sequence encodes CASMTTNTGELFF.